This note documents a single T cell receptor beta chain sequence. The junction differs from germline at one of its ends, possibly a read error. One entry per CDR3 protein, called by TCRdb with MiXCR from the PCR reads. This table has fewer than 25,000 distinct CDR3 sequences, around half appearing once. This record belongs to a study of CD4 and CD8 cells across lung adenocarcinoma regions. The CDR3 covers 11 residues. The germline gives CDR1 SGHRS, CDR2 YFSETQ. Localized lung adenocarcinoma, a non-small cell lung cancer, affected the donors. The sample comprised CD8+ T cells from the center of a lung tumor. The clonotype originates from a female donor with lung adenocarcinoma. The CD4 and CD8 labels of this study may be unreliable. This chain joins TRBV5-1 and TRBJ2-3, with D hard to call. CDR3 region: CARRAGDTQYF. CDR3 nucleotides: TGCGCCAGGCGAGCCGGAGACACGCAGTATTTC.